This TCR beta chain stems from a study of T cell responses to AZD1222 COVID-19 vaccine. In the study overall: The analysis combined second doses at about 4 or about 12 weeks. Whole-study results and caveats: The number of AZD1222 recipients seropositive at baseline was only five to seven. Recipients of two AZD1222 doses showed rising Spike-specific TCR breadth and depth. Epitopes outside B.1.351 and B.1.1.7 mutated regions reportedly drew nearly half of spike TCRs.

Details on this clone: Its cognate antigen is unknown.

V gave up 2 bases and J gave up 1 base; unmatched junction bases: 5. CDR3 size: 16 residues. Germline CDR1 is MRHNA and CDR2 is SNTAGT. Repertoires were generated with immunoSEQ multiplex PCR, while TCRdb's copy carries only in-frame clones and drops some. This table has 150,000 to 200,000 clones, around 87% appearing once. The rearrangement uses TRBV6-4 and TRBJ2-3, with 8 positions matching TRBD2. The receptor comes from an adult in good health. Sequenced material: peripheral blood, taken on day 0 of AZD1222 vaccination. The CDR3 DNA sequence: TGTGCCAGCAGTGACGGGGGTAGCGGGGGCACAGATACGCAGTATTTT. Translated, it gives CASSDGGSGGTDTQYF.